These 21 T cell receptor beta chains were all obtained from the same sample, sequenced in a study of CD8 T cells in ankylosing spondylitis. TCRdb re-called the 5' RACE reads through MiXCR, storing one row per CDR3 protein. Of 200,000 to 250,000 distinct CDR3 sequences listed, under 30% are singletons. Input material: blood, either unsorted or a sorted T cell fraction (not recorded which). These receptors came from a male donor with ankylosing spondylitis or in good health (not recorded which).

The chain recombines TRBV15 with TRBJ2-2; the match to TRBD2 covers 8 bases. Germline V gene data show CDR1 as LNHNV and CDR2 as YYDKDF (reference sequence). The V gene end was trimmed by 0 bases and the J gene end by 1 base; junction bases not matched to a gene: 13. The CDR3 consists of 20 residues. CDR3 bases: TGTGCCACCAGCAGAGATGCCATATTTGTGACTAGCGTGAACACCGGGGAGCTGTTTTTT. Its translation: CATSRDAIFVTSVNTGELFF.

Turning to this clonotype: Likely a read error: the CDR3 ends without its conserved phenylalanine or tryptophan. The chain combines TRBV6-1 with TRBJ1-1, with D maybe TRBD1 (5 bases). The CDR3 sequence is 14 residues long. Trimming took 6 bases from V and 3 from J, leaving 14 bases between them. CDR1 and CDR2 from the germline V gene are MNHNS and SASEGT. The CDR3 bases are TGTGCCAGCAGCTGGGGCACCTTGGACACTGAAGCTTTCCTT. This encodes CASSWGTLDTEAFL.

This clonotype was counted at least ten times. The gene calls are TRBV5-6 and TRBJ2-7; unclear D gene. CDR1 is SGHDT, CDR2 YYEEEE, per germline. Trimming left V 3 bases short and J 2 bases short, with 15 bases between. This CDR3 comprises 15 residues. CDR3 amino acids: CASSSTAERPYEQYF. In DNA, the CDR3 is TGTGCCAGCAGCTCCACGGCTGAGAGACCCTACGAGCAGTACTTC. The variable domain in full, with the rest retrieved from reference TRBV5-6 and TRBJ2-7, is DAGVTQSPTHLIKTRGQQVTLRCSPKSGHDTVSWYQQALGQGPQFIFQYYEEEERQRGNFPDRFSGHQFPNYSSELNVNALLLGDSALYLCASSSTAERPYEQYFGPGTRLTVT.

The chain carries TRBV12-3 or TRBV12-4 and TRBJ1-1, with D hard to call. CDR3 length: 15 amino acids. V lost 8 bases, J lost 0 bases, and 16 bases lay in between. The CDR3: CASLPQALMNTEAFF. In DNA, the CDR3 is TGTGCCAGCCTGCCGCAGGCTCTCATGAACACTGAAGCTTTCTTT.

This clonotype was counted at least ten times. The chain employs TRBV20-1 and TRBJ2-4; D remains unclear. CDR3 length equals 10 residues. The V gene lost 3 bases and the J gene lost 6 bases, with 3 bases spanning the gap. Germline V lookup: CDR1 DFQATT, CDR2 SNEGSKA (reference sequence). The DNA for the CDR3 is TGCAGTGCTAGTAGAAACATTCAGTACTTC. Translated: CSASRNIQYF.

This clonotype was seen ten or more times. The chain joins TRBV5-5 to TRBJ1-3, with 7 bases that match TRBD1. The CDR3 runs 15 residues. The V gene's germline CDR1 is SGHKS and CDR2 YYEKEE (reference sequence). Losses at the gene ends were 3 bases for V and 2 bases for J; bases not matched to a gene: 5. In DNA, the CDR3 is TGTGCCAGCAGCTCTACCGACAGGGCTGGAAACACCATATATTTT. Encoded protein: CASSSTDRAGNTIYF.

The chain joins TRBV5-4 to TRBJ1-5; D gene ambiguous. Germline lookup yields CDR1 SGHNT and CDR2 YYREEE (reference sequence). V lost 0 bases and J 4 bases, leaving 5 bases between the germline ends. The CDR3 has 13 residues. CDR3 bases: TGTGCCAGCAGCTTGGAACCGAATCAGCCCCAGCATTTT. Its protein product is CASSLEPNQPQHF. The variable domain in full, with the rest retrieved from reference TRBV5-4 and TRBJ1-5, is ETGVTQSPTHLIKTRGQQVTLRCSSQSGHNTVSWYQQALGQGPQFIFQYYREEENGRGNFPPRFSGLQFPNYSSELNVNALELDDSALYLCASSLEPNQPQHFGDGTRLSIL.

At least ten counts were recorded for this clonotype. The DNA for the CDR3 is TGCGCCAGCAGCTTGGATGATGGGACACTTGAGCAGTTCTTC. As protein: CASSLDDGTLEQFF. The chain employs TRBV5-1 and TRBJ2-1; a possible D gene is TRBD1 (6 bases). The CDR3 runs to 14 residues. Deletions cut 0 bases from V and 9 bases from J, with 13 bases between. Germline V gene data show CDR1 as SGHRS and CDR2 as YFSETQ.

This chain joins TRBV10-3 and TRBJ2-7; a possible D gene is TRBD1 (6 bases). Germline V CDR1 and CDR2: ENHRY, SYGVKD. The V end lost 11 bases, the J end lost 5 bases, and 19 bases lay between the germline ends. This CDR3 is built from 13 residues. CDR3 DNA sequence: TGTGCCGCCCAAACTCAGGGGAAGGACGAGCAGTACTTC. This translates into CAAQTQGKDEQYF.

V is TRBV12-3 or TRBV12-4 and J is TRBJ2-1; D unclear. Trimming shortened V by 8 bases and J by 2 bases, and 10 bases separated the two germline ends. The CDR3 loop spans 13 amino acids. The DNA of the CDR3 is TGTGCCAGCCTATTAAACACCTACAATGAGCAGTTCTTC. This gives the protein CASLLNTYNEQFF.

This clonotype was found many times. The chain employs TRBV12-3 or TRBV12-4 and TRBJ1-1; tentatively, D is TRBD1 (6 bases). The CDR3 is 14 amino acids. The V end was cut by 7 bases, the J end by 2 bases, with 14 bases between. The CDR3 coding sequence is TGTGCCAGCAAAAAAGGGGGAGAAAACACTGAAGCTTTCTTT. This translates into CASKKGGENTEAFF.

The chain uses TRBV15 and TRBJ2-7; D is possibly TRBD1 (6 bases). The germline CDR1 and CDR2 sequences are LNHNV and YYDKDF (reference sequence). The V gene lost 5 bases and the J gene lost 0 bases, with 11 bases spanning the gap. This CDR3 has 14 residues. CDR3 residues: CATSPSRGSYEQYF. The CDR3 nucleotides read TGTGCCACCAGCCCGAGCAGGGGCTCCTACGAGCAGTACTTC.

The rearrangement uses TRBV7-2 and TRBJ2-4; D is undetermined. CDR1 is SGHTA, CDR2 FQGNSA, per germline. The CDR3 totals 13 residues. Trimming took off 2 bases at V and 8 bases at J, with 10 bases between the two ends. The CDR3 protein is CASSLTVSDIQYF. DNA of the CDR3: TGTGCCAGCAGCTTAACAGTCAGTGACATTCAGTACTTC.

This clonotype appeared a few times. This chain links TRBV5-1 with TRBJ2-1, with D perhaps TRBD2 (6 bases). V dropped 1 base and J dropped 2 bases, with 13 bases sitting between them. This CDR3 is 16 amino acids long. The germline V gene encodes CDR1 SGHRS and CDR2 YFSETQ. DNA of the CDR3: TGCGCCAGCAGCTTGAAGACCGGGACTGCCTACAATGAGCAGTTCTTC. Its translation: CASSLKTGTAYNEQFF.

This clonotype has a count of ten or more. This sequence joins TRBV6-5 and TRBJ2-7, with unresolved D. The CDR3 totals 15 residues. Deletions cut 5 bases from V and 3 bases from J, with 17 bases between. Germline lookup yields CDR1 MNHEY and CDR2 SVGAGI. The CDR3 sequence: CASSNIALPGYEQYF. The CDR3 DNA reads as TGTGCCAGCAGTAACATAGCCTTACCGGGCTACGAGCAGTACTTC.

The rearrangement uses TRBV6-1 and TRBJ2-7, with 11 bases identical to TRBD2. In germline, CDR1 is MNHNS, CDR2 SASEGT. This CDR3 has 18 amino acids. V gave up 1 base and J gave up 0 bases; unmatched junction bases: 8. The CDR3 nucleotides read TGTGCCAGCAGTGAAGTCCCCTCACTAGCGGGAGTCTCCTACGAGCAGTACTTC. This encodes CASSEVPSLAGVSYEQYF.

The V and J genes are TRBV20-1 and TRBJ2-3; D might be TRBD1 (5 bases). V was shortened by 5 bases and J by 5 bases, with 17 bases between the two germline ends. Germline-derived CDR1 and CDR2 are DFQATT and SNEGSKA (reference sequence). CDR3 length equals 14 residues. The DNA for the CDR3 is TGCAGTGCTGGCCGCGCAGGGTCAGTAGATACGCAGTATTTT. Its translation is CSAGRAGSVDTQYF.

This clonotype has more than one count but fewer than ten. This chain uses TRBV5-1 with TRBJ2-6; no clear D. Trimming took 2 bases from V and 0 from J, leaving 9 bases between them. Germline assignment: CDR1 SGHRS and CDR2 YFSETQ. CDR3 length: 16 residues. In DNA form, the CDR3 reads TGCGCCAGCAGCTTCGACACCAACTCTGGGGCCAACGTCCTGACTTTC. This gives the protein CASSFDTNSGANVLTF.

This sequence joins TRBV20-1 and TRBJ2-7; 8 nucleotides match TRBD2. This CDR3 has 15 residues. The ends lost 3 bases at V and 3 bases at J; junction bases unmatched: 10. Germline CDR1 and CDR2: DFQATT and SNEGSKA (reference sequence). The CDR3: CSARKHGGDYYEQYF. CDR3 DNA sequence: TGCAGTGCTAGGAAGCACGGGGGGGATTACTACGAGCAGTACTTC.

CDR3 region: CASSLGPGVMVYEQYF. DNA for the CDR3: TGCGCCAGCAGCTTGGGGCCAGGGGTAATGGTCTACGAGCAGTACTTC. The J gene is TRBJ2-7, the V gene TRBV5-1; D is possibly TRBD1 (6 bases). In germline, CDR1 is SGHRS, CDR2 YFSETQ. V shed 0 bases and J shed 3 bases, with 16 bases lying between them. The CDR3 is 16 amino acids.

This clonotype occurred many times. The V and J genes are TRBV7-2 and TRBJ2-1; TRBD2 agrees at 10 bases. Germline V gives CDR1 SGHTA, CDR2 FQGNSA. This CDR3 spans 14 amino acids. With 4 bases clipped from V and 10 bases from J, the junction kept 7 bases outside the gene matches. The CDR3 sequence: CASSSDPGLAEQFF. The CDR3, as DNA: TGTGCCAGCAGCTCTGATCCGGGACTAGCGGAGCAGTTCTTC.